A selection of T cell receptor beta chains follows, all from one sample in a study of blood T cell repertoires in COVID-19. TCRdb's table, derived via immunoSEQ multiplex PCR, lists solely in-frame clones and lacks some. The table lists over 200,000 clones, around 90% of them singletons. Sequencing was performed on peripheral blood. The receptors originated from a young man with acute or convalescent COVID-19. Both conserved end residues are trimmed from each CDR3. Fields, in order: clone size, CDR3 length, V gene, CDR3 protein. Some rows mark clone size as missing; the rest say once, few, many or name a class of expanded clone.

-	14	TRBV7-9	ASSRTSGSLRDTQY
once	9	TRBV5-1	ASRLETKAF
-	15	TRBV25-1	ASSETRTSGSSYEQY
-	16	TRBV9	ASSVSAGGPSGANVLT
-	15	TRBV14	ASSQDRDKWVTGELF
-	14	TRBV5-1	ASSLAASGVTDTQY
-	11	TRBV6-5	ASQGKRNNEQF
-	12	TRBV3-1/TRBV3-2	ASSQRQPTGELF
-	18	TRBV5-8	ASSLQGAIGLAGAPVEQY
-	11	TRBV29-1	SVGEGTGVGYT
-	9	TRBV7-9	ASSSLETQY
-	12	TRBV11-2	ASSQIQGQETQY
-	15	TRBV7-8	ASSVFRDSFMNTEAF
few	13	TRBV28	ASSLSGRITYEQY
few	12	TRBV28	ASSLEEEVAEAF
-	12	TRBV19	ASGETGRREPQH